What follows are 11 T cell receptor beta chains derived from one specimen sequenced in a study of T cell repertoires in cytomegalovirus infection. MiXCR was run by TCRdb on the reads, yielding one entry per CDR3 protein. The sample includes more than 350,000 distinct CDR3 sequences, around 32% seen only once; the top ten take roughly 13%. Sequences were obtained from PBMCs. These receptors originate from a human donor in good health (CMV status not recorded). Some clones in this sample may be carry-over from other donors' samples.

For this clonotype: Since a much larger clone is just one base distant, this may be a read error. The CDR3 coding sequence is TGTGCCAGCAGTTACGCCTCAACAGGGACCCCCGGGGAGCTGTCTTTT. Translating it yields CASSYASTGTPGELSF. The chain links TRBV6-8 to TRBJ2-2, with D perhaps TRBD1 (6 bases). The CDR3 totals 16 residues. The V gene's germline CDR1 is MNHGY and CDR2 SAAAGT.

This clonotype was observed a handful of times. The chain uses TRBV27 and TRBJ1-2; D not resolved. Germline CDR1 is MNHEY and CDR2 is SMNVEV (reference sequence). There are 15 residues in the CDR3. Trimming stripped 3 bases from V and 5 bases from J, with 16 bases between. This chain's CDR3 is CASSFYIGDSYGYTF. The CDR3 coding sequence is TGTGCCAGCAGTTTCTACATCGGCGATTCTTATGGCTACACCTTC.

This clonotype was seen a handful of times. This chain links TRBV4-1 with TRBJ2-3, with TRBD2 matching over 9 bases. The germline CDR1 and CDR2 sequences are MGHRA and YSYEKL. After removal of 0 bases from V and 4 bases from J, the junction contained 11 bases not matched to a gene. The CDR3 covers 18 residues. The CDR3 region has the DNA TGCGCCAGCAGCCAAGAATTAGCGGGGGCCTCCGGCCCAGATACGCAGTATTTT. This sequence encodes CASSQELAGASGPDTQYF.

Here the CDR3 DNA reads TGCGCCAGCAGCTGGGTGGAGACAGGGGATCGAGAGACCCAGTACTTC. This gives the protein CASSWVETGDRETQYF. The chain uses TRBV5-1 and TRBJ2-5; 8 nucleotides agree with TRBD1. The germline V gene encodes CDR1 SGHRS and CDR2 YFSETQ. CDR3 length: 16 residues. V was clipped by 3 bases and J by 4 bases; unmatched bases: 11.

This clonotype was seen a few times. The chain is built from TRBV4-1 and TRBJ2-4; no reliable D call. V lost 0 bases and J 0 bases, leaving 9 bases between the germline ends. This CDR3 has 16 residues. The germline V gene encodes CDR1 MGHRA and CDR2 YSYEKL. The CDR3 spells CASSQEIGLAKNIQYF. In DNA form, the CDR3 reads TGCGCCAGCAGCCAAGAAATTGGGTTAGCCAAAAACATTCAGTACTTC.

V and J are TRBV15 and TRBJ1-2; D is uncertain. The CDR3 covers 14 residues. The ends were cut back, 6 bases at V and 14 bases at J, with 25 bases in the middle. Germline V gives CDR1 LNHNV, CDR2 YYDKDF (reference sequence). CDR3 in DNA: TGTGCCACCAGGAGACCCTCTGAGAGTGATGGCTCAACCTTC. Its translation is CATRRPSESDGSTF.

There are many counts of this clonotype. The J gene is TRBJ2-3, the V gene TRBV7-9, with D tentatively TRBD1 (7 bases). Germline V gene data show CDR1 as SEHNR and CDR2 as FQNEAQ (reference sequence). V was pared by 1 base and J by 2 bases, with 13 bases between. The CDR3 totals 16 residues. CDR3 nucleotide sequence: TGTGCCAGCAGCTTAGACGCCAGGGGGGCCACAGATACGCAGTATTTT. Translating gives CASSLDARGATDTQYF.

Note on this clonotype: A much larger clone is a single base away; this may be a read error. A read error is likely, as this CDR3 ends without the conserved phenylalanine or tryptophan. The chain uses TRBV6-6 and TRBJ2-5; no definite D call. CDR3 size: 12 residues. Germline V gene sequence: CDR1 MNHNY, CDR2 SVGAGI (reference sequence). Trimming took off 6 bases at V and 6 bases at J, with 11 bases between the two ends. As DNA, the CDR3 is TGTGCCAGCAGGCTCCTTGGGCAGACCCAGTACTTA. Encoded protein: CASRLLGQTQYL.

This sequence joins TRBV29-1 and TRBJ2-7, with D perhaps being TRBD1 or TRBD2 (5 bases each). CDR1 is SQVTM, CDR2 ANQGSEA, per germline. CDR3 length equals 13 residues. The V end lost 4 bases, the J end lost 6 bases, and 16 bases lay between the germline ends. As DNA, the CDR3 is TGCAGCGTTGGGGTCGGGGCGCCGTCCGAGCAGTACTTC. It specifies CSVGVGAPSEQYF.

There are a few counts of this clonotype. The V gene is TRBV9, the J gene TRBJ1-2, with D hard to call. The CDR3 has 14 amino acids. V was clipped by 6 bases and J by 2 bases, with 14 bases between them. The V gene's germline CDR1 is SGDLS and CDR2 YYNGEE. The CDR3 here is CASTSTGVNYGYTF. The CDR3 DNA follows: TGTGCCAGCACCTCGACTGGGGTAAACTATGGCTACACCTTC. The whole variable domain, filled in from reference TRBV9 and TRBJ1-2, reads DSGVTQTPKHLITATGQRVTLRCSPRSGDLSVYWYQQSLDQGLQFLIQYYNGEERAKGNILERFSAQQFPDLHSELNLSSLELGDSALYFCASTSTGVNYGYTFGSGTRLTVV.

This clonotype was detected only a few times. The V call is TRBV27, the J call TRBJ1-5; no definite D call. The CDR3 has 15 amino acids. The V end was cut by 6 bases, the J end by 3 bases, with 15 bases between. Germline lookup yields CDR1 MNHEY and CDR2 SMNVEV (reference sequence). The CDR3 DNA is TGTGCCAGCAGCGAATACACCGGTACCAATCAGCCCCAGCATTTT. It yields the protein CASSEYTGTNQPQHF.